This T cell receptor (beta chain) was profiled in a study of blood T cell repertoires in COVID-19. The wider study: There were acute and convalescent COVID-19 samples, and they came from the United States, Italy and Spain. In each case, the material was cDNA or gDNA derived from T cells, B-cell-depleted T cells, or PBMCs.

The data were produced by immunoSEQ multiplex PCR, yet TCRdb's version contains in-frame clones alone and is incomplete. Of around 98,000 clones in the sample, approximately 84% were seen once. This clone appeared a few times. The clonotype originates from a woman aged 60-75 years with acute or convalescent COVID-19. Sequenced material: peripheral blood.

CDR3 sequence: CASSLLRTLNYGYTF. The CDR3 DNA follows: TGCGCCAGCAGCCTCCTCCGAACTCTTAACTATGGCTACACCTTC. V usage is TRBV4-1 and J usage is TRBJ1-2; no firm D call. This CDR3 is 15 amino acids long. V was pared by 4 bases and J by 1 base, with 13 bases between. CDR1 is MGHRA, CDR2 YSYEKL, per germline.